These T cell receptor beta chains were read from a single sample in a study of robustness of blood B and T cell sequencing. One entry per CDR3 protein, called by TCRdb with MiXCR from the PCR reads. The sample consists of just under 1,500 distinct CDR3 sequences, 55% to 75% of them appearing once. Sequenced input: peripheral blood. The receptors here all came from a human donor in good health. Both conserved end residues are part of each CDR3. A D gene is named only where the DNA matches it firmly. Part of the rows lack a size; the others show once, few, many or a class for expanded clones.

abundance,d_gene,j_gene,v_gene,CDR3aa,CDR3nt
-,-,TRBJ2-7,TRBV5-6,CASSLNVYEQYF,TGTGCCAGCAGCTTGAACGTCTACGAGCAGTACTTC
once,TRBD1,TRBJ1-5,TRBV24-1,CATSPGGRGQPQHF,TGTGCCACCAGTCCAGGGGGCCGGGGTCAGCCCCAGCATTTT
-,-,TRBJ2-7,TRBV29-1,CSVAANSYEQYF,TGCAGCGTTGCGGCCAACAGCTACGAGCAGTACTTC
-,-,TRBJ1-4,TRBV18,CASSPGLTNEKLFF,TGTGCCAGCTCACCGGGACTCACTAATGAAAAACTGTTTTTT
-,-,TRBJ1-4,TRBV6-1,CASSTTGADEKLFF,TGTGCCAGCAGTACGACAGGTGCGGATGAAAAACTGTTTTTT
once,-,TRBJ2-7,TRBV20-1,CSASLGLDYEQYF,TGCAGTGCTAGCTTGGGACTCGACTACGAGCAGTACTTC
-,-,TRBJ1-1,TRBV12-2,CASRLVGVTCTEAFF,TGTGCAAGTCGCTTAGTGGGAGTTACGTGCACTGAAGCTTTCTTT
large,TRBD1,TRBJ2-4,TRBV5-4,CASSSGTGERLAKNIQYF,TGTGCCAGCAGCTCGGGGACAGGAGAAAGATTAGCCAAAAACATTCAGTACTTC
few,-,TRBJ1-1,TRBV5-6,CASSLAGSSNTEAFF,TGTGCCAGCAGCTTGGCAGGGAGCTCGAACACTGAAGCTTTCTTT
-,-,TRBJ2-1,TRBV4-1,CASSQDPQGGISYNEQFF,TGCGCCAGCAGCCAAGACCCTCAAGGGGGGATATCCTACAATGAGCAGTTCTTC
few,-,TRBJ2-4,TRBV29-1,CSVTGVGSKNIQYF,TGCAGCGTGACGGGTGTGGGTTCCAAAAACATTCAGTACTTC
few,-,TRBJ2-3,TRBV19,CASSIVGDTDTQYF,TGTGCCAGTAGTATCGTGGGGGACACAGATACGCAGTATTTT
-,-,TRBJ2-7,TRBV5-1,CASSLDGYYEQYF,TGCGCCAGCAGCTTGGATGGGTACTACGAGCAGTACTTC
few,-,TRBJ2-3,TRBV5-1,CASSLGPDRITDTQYF,TGCGCCAGCAGCTTGGGCCCCGACAGGATCACAGATACGCAGTATTTT
-,TRBD2,TRBJ2-3,TRBV19,CASRGGFTDTQYF,TGTGCCTCCCGGGGGGGCTTCACAGATACGCAGTATTTT
once,-,TRBJ2-4,TRBV5-1,CASSLASGMRENIQYF,TGCGCCAGCAGCTTGGCCTCTGGGATGAGAGAAAACATTCAGTACTTC
-,-,TRBJ1-3,TRBV7-9,CASSRRGGGNTIYF,TGTGCCAGCAGTCGGAGGGGTGGCGGAAACACCATATATTTT
large,-,TRBJ1-2,TRBV15,CATSRGLTANYGYTF,TGTGCCACCAGCAGAGGACTGACAGCAAACTATGGCTACACCTTC
-,TRBD1,TRBJ2-6,TRBV5-1,CASSLDGTAGANVLTF,TGCGCCAGCAGCTTGGATGGGACAGCTGGGGCCAACGTCCTGACTTTC
-,-,TRBJ2-3,TRBV19,CASSIAHWDTQYF,TGTGCCAGTAGTATAGCCCATTGGGATACGCAGTATTTT
-,-,TRBJ1-2,TRBV6-1,CASSEGGNNYGYTF,TGTGCCAGCAGTGAAGGGGGGAACAACTATGGCTACACCTTC
-,-,TRBJ2-7,TRBV5-6,CASSLYGGNKDEQYF,TGTGCCAGCAGCCTTTACGGAGGGAATAAGGACGAGCAGTACTTC
-,-,TRBJ2-7,TRBV7-9,CASSQPGVRAYEQYF,TGTGCCAGCAGTCAACCAGGGGTTAGAGCCTACGAGCAGTACTTC
-,TRBD1,TRBJ1-2,TRBV7-6,CASSLSGGLPGYTF,TGTGCCAGCAGCTTATCAGGGGGCCTTCCCGGCTACACCTTC
-,TRBD1,TRBJ1-5,TRBV12-3/TRBV12-4,CASSSFPGQTTFNQPQHF,TGTGCCAGCAGCTCCTTTCCGGGACAGACAACTTTCAATCAGCCCCAGCATTTT
-,TRBD1,TRBJ2-7,TRBV5-1,CASSLAGPRGTGSYEQYF,TGCGCCAGCAGCTTGGCCGGTCCGCGTGGGACAGGCTCCTACGAGCAGTACTTC
few,-,TRBJ1-2,TRBV29-1,CSVDPGWGYGYTF,TGCAGCGTTGACCCAGGCTGGGGGTATGGCTACACCTTC
-,TRBD2,TRBJ2-2,TRBV20-1,CSASSGGANTGELFF,TGCAGTGCTTCTAGCGGGGGGGCAAACACCGGGGAGCTGTTTTTT
few,-,TRBJ1-1,TRBV7-7,CASSEDLNTEAFF,TGTGCCAGCAGCGAAGATCTGAACACTGAAGCTTTCTTT
-,TRBD1,TRBJ2-3,TRBV15,CATGEGTGRTDTQYF,TGTGCCACCGGAGAGGGGACAGGGAGAACAGATACGCAGTATTTT
-,TRBD2,TRBJ2-1,TRBV2,CASSEERGSNEQFF,TGTGCCAGCAGTGAAGAGCGGGGTAGTAATGAGCAGTTCTTC
few,TRBD2,TRBJ2-7,TRBV9,CASSTIAGGPSYEQYF,TGTGCCAGCAGCACAATAGCGGGGGGGCCCTCCTACGAGCAGTACTTC
-,-,TRBJ1-5,TRBV6-5,CASSYSPDYSNQPQHF,TGTGCCAGCAGTTACTCGCCAGACTATAGCAATCAGCCCCAGCATTTT
-,-,TRBJ2-1,TRBV5-1,CASSLIEDQLFF,TGCGCCAGCAGCTTAATCGAGGATCAACTGTTCTTC
-,-,TRBJ1-2,TRBV30,CAFPSGGDLYGYTF,TGTGCCTTCCCCTCGGGGGGAGACCTCTATGGCTACACCTTC
-,-,TRBJ2-1,TRBV20-1,CSASVLATTYNEQFF,TGCAGTGCTAGTGTCCTAGCGACTACCTACAATGAGCAGTTCTTC
-,-,TRBJ1-4,TRBV10-3,CAISESVEKLFF,TGTGCCATCAGTGAGTCTGTTGAAAAACTGTTTTTT
-,TRBD1,TRBJ1-3,TRBV10-3,CAISGTGAISGNTIYF,TGTGCCATCAGTGGGACAGGGGCTATCTCTGGAAACACCATATATTTT
few,TRBD1,TRBJ1-1,TRBV3-1,CASSPGRGRETEAFF,TGTGCCAGCAGCCCTGGAAGGGGGCGAGAAACTGAAGCTTTCTTT
-,-,TRBJ2-7,TRBV12-5,CASGQSYEQYF,TGTGCTAGTGGCCAGTCCTACGAGCAGTACTTC
-,-,TRBJ2-5,TRBV20-1,CSARLNSGSEGGQYF,TGCAGTGCTAGACTAAATAGCGGGTCAGAGGGGGGCCAGTACTTC
-,-,TRBJ2-3,TRBV15,CATSRDPPSSTDTQYF,TGTGCCACCAGCAGAGATCCCCCCTCTAGCACAGATACGCAGTATTTT